The present TCR beta chain was sequenced within a study of identical twins (dated by TCRdb to the mid-2010s). Regarding the complete study: To test whether fetal clonotypes persist, this study deep-sequenced TCR alpha and beta repertoires from monozygotic twins, from unrelated adults of various ages, and from cord blood. To rule out contamination, the twin experiments were replicated at different times with different library preparation protocols. General findings and caveats noted by the study authors: Invariant T cells such as MAIT and iNKT could partly confound zero-insertion analyses, though diverse VJ usage argued against this for most clonotypes. The excess sharing between twins in beta out-of-frame sequences was weaker because fewer shared sequences reduced the signal-to-noise ratio. Conclusions relied on cross-sectional statistical analysis, since the same donors could not be followed over many years. Recombination models systematically underestimated out-of-frame TCR alpha sharing in monozygotic twins but agreed with sharing between unrelated individuals. Out-of-frame TCR alpha sequences shared between twins showed an excess of low generation-probability sequences compared with coincidental sharing between unrelated individuals. Abundant cord blood beta clonotypes carried fewer insertions; young adult naive repertoires showed a weaker similar trend, while memory repertoires showed none.

Only healthy Caucasian donors were included. The twin cohort consisted of three pairs of female monozygotic twins, all aged roughly 18 to 30 years. Miltenyi CD45RO+ enrichment and human naive T-cell isolation kits were used to isolate memory (CD45RO+) and naive T cells from PBMC. This clonotype has more than one count but fewer than ten. Its antigen target is currently unknown. Nothing much larger sits one base from this clone, and base qualities are not available. Trimming at the junction amounts to 5 bases on V and 1 base on J, and the germline ends lie 14 bases apart. Including the terminal cysteine and phenylalanine, the CDR3 comprises 16 residues. The kept DNA is CDR3 alone, 48 bases in frame from the first base. CDR1 is given as SGHVS and CDR2 as FQNEAQ, both from the germline V gene. The method behind the library was 5' RACE. Data came from an Illumina HiSeq 2000. A universal primer binding site was added through template switching, and the final cDNA carried a unique molecular identifier so that TCR cDNA molecules could be counted accurately. First-strand cDNA for TCR alpha and beta chains was synthesized from specific primers in the conserved constant-segment region. To control for contamination, every cDNA library was double barcoded, receiving both a SMART-Mk sample barcode and Illumina barcodes. TruSeq adapter sequences along with Illumina sample barcodes were introduced in two successive PCR steps. The TCR alpha and beta cDNA libraries were sequenced on the Illumina HiSeq platform using custom primers. Concerning the study's data processing: Unique molecular identifiers were extracted from raw reads with MiGEC, and CDR3 positions were determined with MiXCR. For each individual, recombination models were inferred using an EM algorithm with the repgenHMM and IGoR tools. Shared clonotypes were analyzed with the tcR package in R, and sharing was normalized by the product of cloneset sizes. To study raw recombination free of thymic and clonal selection effects, out-of-frame nonproductive sequences were analyzed. TCRdb itself trimmed the public reads at Q25 with fastp, ran MiXCR and retained productive beta chains. Under each unique CDR3 protein, matching rows form one entry showing the most common genes and DNA. The V and J calls shown here were made by TCRdb, not taken from the authors' results. The sample yields about 220,000 distinct CDR3 sequences; around 6.8% were counted once. Approximately 2% of the sample rests with the top ten.

This sample also appeared in a second study, on yellow fever vaccine responses in identical twins. The second investigation adds: The authors reported that the T cell response to vaccination in identical twins appeared partly convergent and partly personalized. In identical twins, the study followed T cell clones that responded to the vaccine with precision.

The sequence was obtained from a woman aged 18 to 35 in good health. The sample taken for sequencing was memory (CD45RO+) T cells sorted from blood. The cell subset or site label of this sample denotes: CD45RO+ enriched T cells. The rearrangement joined TRBV7-8 to TRBJ2-2; matching of 5 bases hints at TRBD2 as the D gene. The sequence in DNA is TGTGCCAGCAGCCCCCAAAGCGGAGGGAACACCGGGGAGCTGTTTTTT. Translated, it gives CASSPQSGGNTGELFF.